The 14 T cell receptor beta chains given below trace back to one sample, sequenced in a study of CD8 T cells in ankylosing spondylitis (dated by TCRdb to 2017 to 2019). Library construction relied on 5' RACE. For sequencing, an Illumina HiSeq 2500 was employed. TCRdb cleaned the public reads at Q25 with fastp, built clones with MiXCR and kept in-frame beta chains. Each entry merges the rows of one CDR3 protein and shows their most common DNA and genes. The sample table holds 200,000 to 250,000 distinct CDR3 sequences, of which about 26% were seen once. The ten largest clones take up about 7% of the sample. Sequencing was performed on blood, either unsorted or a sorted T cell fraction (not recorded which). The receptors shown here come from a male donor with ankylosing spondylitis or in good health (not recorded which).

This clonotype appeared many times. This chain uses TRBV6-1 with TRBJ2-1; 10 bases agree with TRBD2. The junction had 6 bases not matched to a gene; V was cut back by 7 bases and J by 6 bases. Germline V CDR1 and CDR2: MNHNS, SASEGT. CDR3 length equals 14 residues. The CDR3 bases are TGTGCCAGCACCCAAAGCGGGAGGGGCAATGAGCAGTTCTTC. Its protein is CASTQSGRGNEQFF.

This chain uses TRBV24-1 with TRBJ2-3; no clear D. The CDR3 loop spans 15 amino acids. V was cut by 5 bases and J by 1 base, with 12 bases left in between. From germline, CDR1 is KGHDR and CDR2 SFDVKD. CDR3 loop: CATSVSRTRTDTQYF. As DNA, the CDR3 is TGTGCCACCAGTGTTTCGCGGACCCGCACAGATACGCAGTATTTT.

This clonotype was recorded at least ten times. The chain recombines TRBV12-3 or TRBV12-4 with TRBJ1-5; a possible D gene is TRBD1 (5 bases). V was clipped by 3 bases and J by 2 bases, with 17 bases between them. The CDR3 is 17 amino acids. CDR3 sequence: CASSFGKWGRGNQPQHF. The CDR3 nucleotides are TGTGCCAGCAGTTTTGGGAAGTGGGGACGGGGCAATCAGCCCCAGCATTTT.

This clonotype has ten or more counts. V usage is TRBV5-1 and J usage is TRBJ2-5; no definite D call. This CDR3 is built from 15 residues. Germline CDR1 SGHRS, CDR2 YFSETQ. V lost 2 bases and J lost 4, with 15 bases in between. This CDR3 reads CASSLGFDVAETQYF. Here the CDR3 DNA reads TGCGCCAGCAGCTTAGGATTCGACGTAGCAGAGACCCAGTACTTC.

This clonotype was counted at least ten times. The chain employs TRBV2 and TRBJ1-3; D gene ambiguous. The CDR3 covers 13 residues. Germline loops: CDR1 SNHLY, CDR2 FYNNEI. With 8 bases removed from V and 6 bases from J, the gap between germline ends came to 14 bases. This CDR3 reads CASSDARVNTIYF. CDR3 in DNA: TGTGCCAGCTCAGACGCGCGCGTAAACACCATATATTTT.

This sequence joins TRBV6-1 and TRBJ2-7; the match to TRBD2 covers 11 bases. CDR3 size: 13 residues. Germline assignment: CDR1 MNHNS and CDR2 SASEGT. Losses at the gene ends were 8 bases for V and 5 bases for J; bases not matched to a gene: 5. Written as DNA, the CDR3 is TGTGCCAGCCAACTAGCGGGAGTAAACGAGCAGTACTTC. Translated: CASQLAGVNEQYF.

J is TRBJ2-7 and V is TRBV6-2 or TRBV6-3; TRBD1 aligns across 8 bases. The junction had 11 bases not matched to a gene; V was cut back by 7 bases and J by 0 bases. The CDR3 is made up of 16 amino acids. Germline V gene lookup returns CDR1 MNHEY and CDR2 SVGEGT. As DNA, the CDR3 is TGTGCCAGCAAGAGCGCCGGGACAGGCCGCTCCTACGAGCAGTACTTC. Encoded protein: CASKSAGTGRSYEQYF.

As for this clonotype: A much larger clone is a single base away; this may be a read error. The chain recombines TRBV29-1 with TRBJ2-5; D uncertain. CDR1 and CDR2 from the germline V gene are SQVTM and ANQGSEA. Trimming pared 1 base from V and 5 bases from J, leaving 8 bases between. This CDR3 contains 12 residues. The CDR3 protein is CSVEAAWETQYF. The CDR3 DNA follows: TGCAGCGTTGAAGCGGCCTGGGAGACCCAGTACTTC.

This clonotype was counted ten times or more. CDR3: CSASPGQGSYGYTF. In DNA, the CDR3 is TGCAGTGCTAGCCCCGGGCAGGGCAGCTATGGCTACACCTTC. V and J are TRBV20-1 and TRBJ1-2, with D possibly matching TRBD1 (5 bases). Germline CDR1 and CDR2: DFQATT and SNEGSKA (reference sequence). The CDR3 contains 14 residues. The V end was cut by 3 bases, the J end by 4 bases, with 15 bases between.

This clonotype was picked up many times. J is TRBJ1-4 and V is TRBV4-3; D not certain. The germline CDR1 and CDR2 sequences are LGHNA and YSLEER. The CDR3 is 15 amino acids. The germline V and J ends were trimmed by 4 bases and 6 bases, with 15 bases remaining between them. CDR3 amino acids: CASSPGPTGDEKLFF. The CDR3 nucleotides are TGCGCCAGCAGCCCCGGGCCTACGGGAGATGAAAAACTGTTTTTT.

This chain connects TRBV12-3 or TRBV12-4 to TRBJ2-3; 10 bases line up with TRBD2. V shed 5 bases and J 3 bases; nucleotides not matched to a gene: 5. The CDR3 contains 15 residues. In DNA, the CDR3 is TGTGCCAGCAGTGCGAGCGGGAGGGCGACAGATACGCAGTATTTT. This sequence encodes CASSASGRATDTQYF.

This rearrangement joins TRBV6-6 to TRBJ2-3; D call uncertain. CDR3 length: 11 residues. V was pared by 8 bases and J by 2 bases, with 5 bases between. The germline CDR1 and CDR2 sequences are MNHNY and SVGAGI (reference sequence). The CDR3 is CASHPTDTQYF. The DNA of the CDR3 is TGTGCCAGCCATCCCACAGATACGCAGTATTTT.

The DNA for the CDR3 is TGCGCCAGCAGCGTAAACCCGGGACAGGGGGCGGCAGATACGCAGTATTTT. It yields the protein CASSVNPGQGAADTQYF. The rearrangement joins TRBV5-1 to TRBJ2-3; 12 bases line up with TRBD1. Germline trimming cut 4 bases from V and 4 bases from J; bases unmatched to any gene: 10. The CDR3 contains 17 residues. In germline, CDR1 is SGHRS, CDR2 YFSETQ.

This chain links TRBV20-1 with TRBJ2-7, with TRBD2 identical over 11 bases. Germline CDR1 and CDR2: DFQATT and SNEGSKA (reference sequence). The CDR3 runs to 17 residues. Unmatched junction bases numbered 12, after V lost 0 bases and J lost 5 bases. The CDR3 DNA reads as TGCAGTGCTAGAGATCTACTAGCGGGAGTATTCGGCGACGAGCAGTACTTC. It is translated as CSARDLLAGVFGDEQYF.